This entry lists 10 T cell receptor beta chains sequenced from one sample in a study of blood T cell repertoires in COVID-19. The table came from immunoSEQ multiplex PCR; TCRdb's copy has only in-frame clones and leaves some out. The sample carries 150,000 to 200,000 clones, just under 85% recorded once. Sequencing was carried out using peripheral blood. The receptors shown here come from a human donor with acute or convalescent COVID-19. The donor label of this sample is uncertain.

The chain uses TRBV15 and TRBJ2-1; 8 positions match TRBD1. Germline CDR1 and CDR2: LNHNV and YYDKDF (reference sequence). The CDR3 totals 14 residues. J gave up 10 bases and V 0 bases, and 5 bases lay outside the gene matches. The CDR3, as DNA: TGTGCCACCAGCAGAGAATCAGGGGGCTACGAGCAGTTCTTC. Translation gives CATSRESGGYEQFF.

The chain recombines TRBV7-9 with TRBJ2-1, with a weak D call TRBD1 (6 bases). CDR1 and CDR2 (germline): SEHNR, FQNEAQ (reference sequence). The CDR3 consists of 12 residues. Trimming took 9 bases from V and 6 from J, leaving 12 bases between them. CDR3 in amino acids: CARQGSGNEQFF. CDR3 nucleotide sequence: TGTGCCAGACAGGGTAGTGGCAATGAGCAGTTCTTC.

The chain employs TRBV9 and TRBJ2-7, with TRBD1 matching over 10 bases. V trimming: 4 bases; J trimming: 2 bases; junction bases outside the gene matches: 9. The CDR3 consists of 16 residues. Germline V gives CDR1 SGDLS, CDR2 YYNGEE. CDR3 sequence: CASSLRGDRGAYEQYF. CDR3 bases: TGTGCCAGCAGCCTCAGAGGGGACAGGGGAGCCTACGAGCAGTACTTC.

The CDR3 DNA reads as TGCGCCAGCAGTAGCGGTGGTAGTGGAGAGACCCAGTACTTC. Translation: CASSSGGSGETQYF. This chain joins TRBV5-1 and TRBJ2-5, with D perhaps matching TRBD2 (6 bases). V was clipped by 5 bases and J by 4 bases, with 15 bases between them. Per germline, CDR1 SGHRS and CDR2 YFSETQ. The CDR3 sequence is 14 residues long.

As DNA, the CDR3 is TGTGCCAGCAGCTTAGATCAAGGGCGGGCACGGCAGTTCTTC. Its translation: CASSLDQGRARQFF. This chain links TRBV11-2 with TRBJ2-1; D might be TRBD2 (5 bases). There are 14 residues in the CDR3. V lost 0 bases, J lost 12 bases, and 15 bases lay in between. From germline, CDR1 is SGHAT and CDR2 FQNNGV.

The chain is built from TRBV15 and TRBJ2-2, with a tentative D call TRBD2 (6 bases). This CDR3 is built from 15 residues. Germline CDR1 reads LNHNV; CDR2 reads YYDKDF (reference sequence). Trimming left V 3 bases short and J 5 bases short, with 13 bases between. The CDR3 sequence is CATSRGGRTTGELFF. CDR3 DNA: TGTGCCACCAGCAGGGGAGGACGCACTACCGGGGAGCTGTTTTTT.

This chain links TRBV3-1 (or the pseudogene TRBV3-2) with TRBJ2-3; no firm D call. The germline V and J ends were trimmed by 4 bases and 4 bases, with 12 bases remaining between them. This CDR3 has 14 residues. Per germline, CDR1 LGHDT and CDR2 YNNKEL (reference sequence). In nucleotides, the CDR3 is TGTGCCAGCAGCCCCGGATCTGAGGCAGATACGCAGTATTTT. Translation: CASSPGSEADTQYF.

This chain links TRBV5-4 with TRBJ2-7; a weak D match, TRBD2 (6 bases). Germline CDR1 is SGHNT and CDR2 is YYREEE (reference sequence). V dropped 7 bases and J dropped 5 bases, with 16 bases sitting between them. The CDR3 consists of 13 residues. CDR3 sequence: CASARDWRDEQYF. CDR3 in DNA: TGTGCCAGCGCCCGGGACTGGCGGGACGAGCAGTACTTC.

This clone came up many times. This chain connects TRBV30 to TRBJ1-2; TRBD1 agrees at 7 bases. The CDR3 is 13 amino acids. Germline V gene sequence: CDR1 GTSNPN, CDR2 SVGIG (reference sequence). V lost 6 bases and J lost 5; bases outside the gene matches: 9. The CDR3 protein is CACVRDRPYGYTF. The CDR3 nucleotides are TGTGCCTGCGTCCGGGACAGACCATATGGCTACACCTTC.

The CDR3 sequence is CSVGQGFDEQYF. CDR3 bases: TGCAGCGTTGGGCAGGGGTTCGACGAGCAGTACTTC. The chain carries TRBV29-1 and TRBJ2-7; a possible D gene is TRBD1 (6 bases). In germline, CDR1 is SQVTM, CDR2 ANQGSEA. Deletions cut 4 bases from V and 5 bases from J, with 12 bases between. The CDR3 sequence is 12 residues long.